This entry concerns a single T cell receptor beta chain. Its matching antigen is unknown. The data originate from a study of graft-versus-host responses after intestinal transplantation. Study information: Induction using anti-thymocyte globulin, followed by tacrolimus and steroids for 3 to 4 years, was given to all recipients. Regarding the study as a whole: There were GvH clones found in recipient marrow, and some of them appeared first in ileum or blood. Peak GvH clone levels in circulation were associated with early post-transplant HvG declines. Allograft clonal ratios (graft-versus-host to host-versus-graft) were high in patients who had graft-donor T cell macrochimerism.

The CDR3 totals 13 residues. The germline V and J ends were trimmed by 5 bases and 2 bases, with 10 bases remaining between them. Germline V gene lookup returns CDR1 SGHNT and CDR2 YENEEA. Clones were read by immunoSEQ multiplex PCR, and TCRdb kept only the in-frame ones, dropping some. This sample has tens of thousands of clones, with 85% to 95% found just once. The V gene is TRBV11-3, the J gene TRBJ2-7; D is ambiguous. The sample here was unstimulated CD4+ T cells sorted from spleen or lymph node cells, taken before transplant. This receptor was taken from a human donor who was the organ donor for an intestinal transplant. DNA of the CDR3: TGTGCCAGCAGCCCGACACTCCCCTACGAGCAGTACTTC. Translation: CASSPTLPYEQYF.